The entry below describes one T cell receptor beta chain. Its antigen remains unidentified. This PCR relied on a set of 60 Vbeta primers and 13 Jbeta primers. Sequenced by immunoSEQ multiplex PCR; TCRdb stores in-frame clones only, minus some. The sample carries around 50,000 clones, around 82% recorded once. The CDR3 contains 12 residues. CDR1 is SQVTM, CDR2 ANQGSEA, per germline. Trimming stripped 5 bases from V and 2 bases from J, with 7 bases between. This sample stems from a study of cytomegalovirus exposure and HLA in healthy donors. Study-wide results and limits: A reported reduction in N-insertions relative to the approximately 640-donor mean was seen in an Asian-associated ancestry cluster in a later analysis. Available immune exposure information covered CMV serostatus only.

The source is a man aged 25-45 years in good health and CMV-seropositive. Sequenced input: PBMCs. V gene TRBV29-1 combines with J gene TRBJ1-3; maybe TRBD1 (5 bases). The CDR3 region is CSVTGAGNTIYF. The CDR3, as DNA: TGCAGCGTTACGGGGGCTGGAAACACCATATATTTT.